A single sample is the source of the 21 T cell receptor beta chains below, sequenced in a study of CD8+ T cells in alopecia areata. The authors extracted RNA and reverse transcribed it into cDNA as the sequencing template. The repertoire was sequenced with immunoSEQ multiplex PCR; TCRdb's copy has only in-frame clones and lacks some. The table lists some 190,000 clones, 40% to 65% of them singletons, with over 9% in the top ten. The treatment denotes: oral pan-JAK inhibitor, 5-10 mg twice daily. The material sequenced was CD8+ T cells sorted from blood, taken at week 52, from a patient treated with tofacitinib. Every receptor here comes from a human donor with alopecia areata.

This chain joins TRBV6-5 and TRBJ2-1, with 10 bases fitting TRBD1. The ends lost 6 bases at V and 4 bases at J; junction bases unmatched: 6. Germline V gene lookup returns CDR1 MNHEY and CDR2 SVGAGI. The CDR3 loop spans 15 amino acids. DNA of the CDR3: TGTGCCAGCAGCCTAGGACAGGGGGTATACAATGAGCAGTTCTTC. Translation: CASSLGQGVYNEQFF.

The chain links TRBV4-1 to TRBJ2-7; the D gene is possibly TRBD2 (5 bases). Trimming shortened V by 0 bases and J by 6 bases, and 12 bases separated the two germline ends. Germline V gives CDR1 MGHRA, CDR2 YSYEKL. CDR3 length: 14 amino acids. The CDR3, as DNA: TGCGCCAGCAGCCAAGAGTCAGAACGGGGCGAGCAGTACTTC. It yields the protein CASSQESERGEQYF.

Only a few counts were recorded for this clone. This CDR3 reads CASSLGEEDTQYF. The CDR3 DNA reads TGCGCCAGCAGCTTGGGCGAGGAAGATACGCAGTATTTT. The chain recombines TRBV5-1 with TRBJ2-3; no clear D. Trimming took off 0 bases at V and 5 bases at J, with 7 bases between the two ends. This CDR3 region has 13 residues. Germline V gene lookup returns CDR1 SGHRS and CDR2 YFSETQ.

This clone was counted a single time. The chain employs TRBV5-6 and TRBJ1-2; TRBD1 is a possible D gene (6 bases). CDR3 length: 13 residues. Trimming pared 0 bases from V and 3 bases from J, leaving 6 bases between. The germline gives CDR1 SGHDT, CDR2 YYEEEE. In nucleotides, the CDR3 is TGTGCCAGCAGCTTGGCAGGGGACTATGGCTACACCTTC. Encoded protein: CASSLAGDYGYTF.

The chain combines TRBV9 with TRBJ2-7; TRBD1 or TRBD2 may be the D gene (5 bases each). Germline-derived CDR1 and CDR2 are SGDLS and YYNGEE. The CDR3 spans 12 residues. V was pared by 0 bases and J by 7 bases, with 8 bases between. The CDR3: CASSVAEGEQYF. The CDR3 nucleotides read TGTGCCAGCAGCGTAGCTGAGGGGGAGCAGTACTTC.

The rearrangement joins TRBV23-1 to TRBJ1-5; D gene ambiguous. TRBV23-1 is treated as an ORF (open reading frame) with a function not yet certain. The CDR3 totals 17 residues. V gave up 0 bases and J gave up 9 bases, with 21 bases separating them. The CDR3 DNA is TGCGCCAGCAGTCAATCGTGGGGTTGGGGTCAGGCCTGGCCCCAGCATTTT. This codes for CASSQSWGWGQAWPQHF.

This clone rates as medium-sized. J is TRBJ2-3 and V is TRBV11-2; 9 nucleotides line up with TRBD2. The J segment lost 4 bases and the V segment lost 5 bases, leaving 13 bases of the junction unmatched. Germline V gene data show CDR1 as SGHAT and CDR2 as FQNNGV. This CDR3 has 17 residues. The CDR3 is CASSPTRGQRGADTQYF. The CDR3 DNA reads TGTGCCAGCAGCCCAACTCGGGGTCAGCGGGGGGCAGATACGCAGTATTTT. Filled out from reference TRBV11-2 and TRBJ2-3, the complete variable domain reads EAGVAQSPRYKIIEKRQSVAFWCNPISGHATLYWYQQILGQGPKLLIQFQNNGVVDDSQLPKDRFSAERLKGVDSTLKIQPAKLEDSAVYLCASSPTRGQRGADTQYFGPGTRLTVL.

The chain uses TRBV6-6 and TRBJ2-5; tentative D call: TRBD2 (7 bases). The germline V and J ends were trimmed by 2 bases and 2 bases, with 9 bases remaining between them. Germline assignment: CDR1 MNHNY and CDR2 SVGAGI (reference sequence). CDR3 size: 14 residues. CDR3 sequence: CASSYRGGQETQYF. As DNA, the CDR3 is TGTGCCAGCAGTTACAGGGGGGGACAAGAGACCCAGTACTTC.

The chain uses TRBV7-9 and TRBJ2-1; D gene ambiguous. This CDR3 comprises 13 residues. Between the trimmed V and J ends, which lost 1 base and 15 bases, there was a span of 16 bases. Germline V lookup: CDR1 SEHNR, CDR2 FQNEAQ (reference sequence). The CDR3 sequence is CASSLGSRVDVFF. The CDR3 bases are TGTGCCAGCAGCTTAGGTTCCCGGGTTGATGTGTTCTTC. Full variable domain (remainder filled in from reference TRBV7-9 and TRBJ2-1): DTGVSQNPRHKITKRGQNVTFRCDPISEHNRLYWYRQTLGQGPEFLTYFQNEAQLEKSRLLSDRFSAERPKGSFSTLEIQRTEQGDSAMYLCASSLGSRVDVFFGPGTRLTVL.

The chain links TRBV4-1 to TRBJ2-7; TRBD2 might be the D (6 bases). Germline CDR1 and CDR2: MGHRA and YSYEKL. V lost 4 bases and J 2 bases, leaving 18 bases between the germline ends. The CDR3 loop spans 16 amino acids. The CDR3 DNA follows: TGCGCCAGCAGCCCCCTAGAAGGAGGGGATCCCTACGAGCAGTACTTC. Protein sequence: CASSPLEGGDPYEQYF.

The rearrangement joins TRBV20-1 to TRBJ2-5; no clear D gene. Germline CDR1 and CDR2: DFQATT and SNEGSKA (reference sequence). The CDR3 is 11 residues long. Trimming shortened V by 5 bases and J by 5 bases, and 9 bases separated the two germline ends. The CDR3 sequence is CSAGEAETQYF. DNA for the CDR3: TGCAGTGCTGGCGAGGCGGAGACCCAGTACTTC.

The chain links TRBV7-9 to TRBJ2-1; tentative D call: TRBD1 (5 bases). Germline V gives CDR1 SEHNR, CDR2 FQNEAQ (reference sequence). The CDR3 extends over 14 amino acids. V lost 0 bases, J lost 9 bases, and 12 bases lay in between. The CDR3 sequence: CASSLAWQGPEQFF. DNA for the CDR3: TGTGCCAGCAGCTTAGCGTGGCAGGGCCCTGAGCAGTTCTTC.

The chain uses TRBV5-4 and TRBJ2-3; 7 positions match TRBD1. After removal of 0 bases from V and 4 bases from J, the junction contained 8 bases not matched to a gene. The CDR3 totals 16 residues. Germline values: CDR1 SGHNT, CDR2 YYREEE (reference sequence). CDR3 protein: CASSLGARGFADTQYF. The CDR3 DNA is TGTGCCAGCAGCTTGGGGGCCAGGGGGTTTGCAGATACGCAGTATTTT.

This sequence joins TRBV20-1 and TRBJ1-5; TRBD1 matches 7 bases. Germline V gives CDR1 DFQATT, CDR2 SNEGSKA (reference sequence). The CDR3 is 10 amino acids. The CDR3 region is CRAPGGPQHF. CDR3 sequence (DNA): TGCAGGGCGCCAGGGGGACCCCAGCATTTT.

This chain connects TRBV11-2 to TRBJ2-3; maybe TRBD1 (5 bases). Germline V gene data show CDR1 as SGHAT and CDR2 as FQNNGV. CDR3 size: 15 residues. Trimming cost V 5 bases and J 4 bases, with 16 bases left between them. This CDR3 is CASSPSPWGPDTQYF. CDR3 sequence (DNA): TGTGCCAGCAGCCCCAGCCCGTGGGGCCCAGATACGCAGTATTTT.

This clone turned up a few times. The gene calls are TRBV9 and TRBJ1-2; D is unclear. V lost 0 bases and J lost 4, with 7 bases in between. This CDR3 is 13 amino acids long. CDR1 is SGDLS and CDR2 is YYNGEE in the germline V gene. DNA for the CDR3: TGTGCCAGCAGCGTAGACGGGAGCTATGGCTACACCTTC. It is translated as CASSVDGSYGYTF.

This clone appeared a few times. CDR3 loop: CAWSVRNRGLEAFF. The CDR3 DNA reads TGTGCCTGGAGTGTAAGGAACAGGGGCCTCGAAGCTTTCTTT. V gene TRBV30 combines with J gene TRBJ1-1, with 7 bases that match TRBD1. This CDR3 has 14 residues. The germline gives CDR1 GTSNPN, CDR2 SVGIG (reference sequence). J lost 8 bases, V lost 0 bases, and 9 bases had no gene match. Together with reference TRBV30 and TRBJ1-1, the CDR3 gives the full variable domain: SQTIHQWPATLVQPVGSPLSLECTVEGTSNPNLYWYRQAAGRGLQLLFYSVGIGQISSEVPQNLSASRPQDRQFILSSKKLLLSDSGFYLCAWSVRNRGLEAFFGQGTRLTVV.

In its sample, this clone was seen once. The chain combines TRBV7-3 with TRBJ2-5; no clear D. There are 15 residues in the CDR3. Germline V gives CDR1 SGHTA, CDR2 FQGTGA. V gave up 5 bases and J gave up 0 bases, with 13 bases separating them. DNA for the CDR3: TGTGCCAGCAGCCCTACTGCTGTGAACCAAGAGACCCAGTACTTC. Its translation: CASSPTAVNQETQYF.

Worth noting for this clone: The sample has other DNA sequences that encode this CDR3 too. V gene TRBV5-1 combines with J gene TRBJ1-5, with D perhaps TRBD1 (5 bases). Germline V CDR1 and CDR2: SGHRS, YFSETQ. The germline V and J ends were trimmed by 0 bases and 2 bases, with 9 bases remaining between them. The CDR3 loop spans 15 amino acids. DNA for the CDR3: TGCGCCAGCAGCTTGGAAGGGGCCGGCAATCAGCCCCAGCATTTT. Amino acid sequence: CASSLEGAGNQPQHF.

This chain joins TRBV9 and TRBJ1-2, with TRBD1 as a possible D gene (5 bases). The CDR3 length is 13 residues. Trimming cost V 4 bases and J 1 base, with 8 bases left between them. The germline V gene encodes CDR1 SGDLS and CDR2 YYNGEE. This CDR3 is CASSPDSNYGYTF. The CDR3 DNA is TGTGCCAGCAGCCCTGACAGTAACTATGGCTACACCTTC. The variable domain in full, with the rest retrieved from reference TRBV9 and TRBJ1-2, is DSGVTQTPKHLITATGQRVTLRCSPRSGDLSVYWYQQSLDQGLQFLIQYYNGEERAKGNILERFSAQQFPDLHSELNLSSLELGDSALYFCASSPDSNYGYTFGSGTRLTVV.

This rearrangement joins TRBV9 to TRBJ1-2; D remains ambiguous. Germline loops: CDR1 SGDLS, CDR2 YYNGEE. The CDR3 runs to 13 residues. Trimming took 4 bases from V and 7 from J, leaving 14 bases between them. In DNA form, the CDR3 reads TGTGCCAGCAGCTCCGCCCGGACCGCTGGCTACACCTTC. Translation: CASSSARTAGYTF.